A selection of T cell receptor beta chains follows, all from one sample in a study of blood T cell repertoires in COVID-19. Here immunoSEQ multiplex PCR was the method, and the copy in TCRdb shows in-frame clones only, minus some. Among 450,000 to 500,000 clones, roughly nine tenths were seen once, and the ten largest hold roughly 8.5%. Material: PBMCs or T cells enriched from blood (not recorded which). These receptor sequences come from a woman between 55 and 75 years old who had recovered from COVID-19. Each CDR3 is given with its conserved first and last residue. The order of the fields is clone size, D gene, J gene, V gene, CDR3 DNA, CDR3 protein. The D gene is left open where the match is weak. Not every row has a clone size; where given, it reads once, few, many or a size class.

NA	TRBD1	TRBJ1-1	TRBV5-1	TGCGCCAGCAGCTTGGTCGGGACAGCTGAAGCTTTCTTT	CASSLVGTAEAFF
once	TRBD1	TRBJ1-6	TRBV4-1	TGCGCCAGCAGCCAAGGGGGACAGGGTCCCTATAATTCACCCCTCCACTTT	CASSQGGQGPYNSPLHF
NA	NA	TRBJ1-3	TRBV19	TGTGCCAGTAGTACAGGGGATGGAAACACCATATATTTT	CASSTGDGNTIYF
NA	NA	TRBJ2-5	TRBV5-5	TGTGCCAGCATGCGCGCCCACGGGGGGCCCGAAGAGACCCAGTACTTC	CASMRAHGGPEETQYF
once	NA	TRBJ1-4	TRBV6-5	TGTGCCAGCAGCAAGGACTCGTATGAAAAACTGTTTTTT	CASSKDSYEKLFF
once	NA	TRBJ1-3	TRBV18	TGTGCCAGCTCACCACGTGGCGCCTCGGAGGCTGGAAACACCATATATTTT	CASSPRGASEAGNTIYF
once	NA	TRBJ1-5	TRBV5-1	TGCGCCAGCAGCTTACCCACCGGGATCCTATTTAGCAATCAGCCCCAGCATTTT	CASSLPTGILFSNQPQHF
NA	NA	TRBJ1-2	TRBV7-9	TGTGCCAGCAGCTTAGAGGCAGGGGCGGGCTATGGCTACACCTTC	CASSLEAGAGYGYTF
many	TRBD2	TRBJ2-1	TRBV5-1	TGCGCCAGCAGCTTGGTTCTAGCGGGGAGCAATGAGCAGTTCTTC	CASSLVLAGSNEQFF
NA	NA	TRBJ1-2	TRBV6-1	TGTGCCAGCAGTGAGGCCAACTATGGCTACACCTTC	CASSEANYGYTF
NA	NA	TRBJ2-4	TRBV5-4	TGTGCCAGCAGCACCCCGACAGTAAACATTCAGTACTTC	CASSTPTVNIQYF
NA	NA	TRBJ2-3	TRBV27	TGTGCCAGCAGTTTAGAAGTCCCGAGGGGGGGCCCTAGGTTCACAGATACGCAGTATTTT	CASSLEVPRGGPRFTDTQYF
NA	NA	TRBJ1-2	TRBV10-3	TGTGCCATCAGTGACCCCCCCCGGGACTATGGCTACACCTTC	CAISDPPRDYGYTF
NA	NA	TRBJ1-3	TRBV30	TGTGCCTGGAACCTTATCGAGAACACCATATATTTT	CAWNLIENTIYF
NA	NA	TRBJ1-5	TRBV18	TGTGCCAGCTCACCGACCGACAGTAATCAGCCCCAGCATTTT	CASSPTDSNQPQHF
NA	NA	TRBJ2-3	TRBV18	TGTGCCAGCTCACCCCGACCGAGGCCAGATACGCAGTATTTT	CASSPRPRPDTQYF
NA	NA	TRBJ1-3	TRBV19	TGTGCCAGTAGTCGACTCGAAGGTTCTGGAAACACCATATATTTT	CASSRLEGSGNTIYF
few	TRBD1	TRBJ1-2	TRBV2	TGTGCCAGCAGTGACAGGGGGGTTAGTGGCTACACCTTC	CASSDRGVSGYTF
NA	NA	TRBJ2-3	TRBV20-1	TGCAGTGCTAGTCCGGCTAGCCGTGCCACAGATACGCAGTATTTT	CSASPASRATDTQYF
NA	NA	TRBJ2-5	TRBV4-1	TGCGCCAGCAGTCTCACGGTCCGAGAGACCCAGTACTTC	CASSLTVRETQYF
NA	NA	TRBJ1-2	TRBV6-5	TGTGCCAGCAGGAAAGACAGAACTAACTATGGCTACACCTTC	CASRKDRTNYGYTF
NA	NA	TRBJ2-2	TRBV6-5	TGTGCCAGCAGATCGAGGGCGGTCGGGGAGCTGTTTTTT	CASRSRAVGELFF
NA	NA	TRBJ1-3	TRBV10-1	TGCGCCAGCAGCCAGGGAGGCGGAAACACCATATATTTT	CASSQGGGNTIYF
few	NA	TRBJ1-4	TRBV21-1	TGTGCCAGCAGCAAACCCGGGGGAACTAATGAAAAACTGTTTTTT	CASSKPGGTNEKLFF
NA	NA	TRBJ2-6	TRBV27	TGTGCCAGCAGTTTATTGCAGAGACACTCTGGGGCCAACGTCCTGACTTTC	CASSLLQRHSGANVLTF
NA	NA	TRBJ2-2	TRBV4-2	TGTGCCAGCAGCCAAGAGGAACAGGCCGCGAACACCGGGGAGCTGTTTTTT	CASSQEEQAANTGELFF
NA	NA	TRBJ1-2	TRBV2	TGTGCCAGCAGGGGGGGTAGCTATGGCTACACCTTC	CASRGGSYGYTF
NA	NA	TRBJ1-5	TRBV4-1	TGCGCCAGCAGCCACCCCCGGAAGGGGTCGGGCAACAATCAGCCCCAGCATTTT	CASSHPRKGSGNNQPQHF
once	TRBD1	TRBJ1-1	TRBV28	TGTGCCAGCAGTTTAACGACAGGGGGCGCGAACACTGAAGCTTTCTTT	CASSLTTGGANTEAFF
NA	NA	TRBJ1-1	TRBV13	TGTGCCAGCAGCTCCCCGGGAGGCACTGAAGCTTTCTTT	CASSSPGGTEAFF